This T cell receptor beta chain is from a study of blood T cells in healthy people across ages. As to this clonotype: What it binds is unknown.

PBMCs numbering at least 7 million were isolated per sample. Study-wide findings and caveats: The recorded TCR beta diversity per million T cells decreased in a roughly linear manner with age.

The second PCR ran roughly 7 to 11 cycles with a sample-barcoded 5' primer and J-beta primers. TCRdb independently ran MiXCR on the 5' RACE reads; one entry per CDR3 protein. The profile covers hundreds of thousands of distinct CDR3 sequences, with around three fifths appearing a single time and around 24% taken by the ten largest. The CDR3 totals 13 residues. The germline CDR1 and CDR2 sequences are MDHEN and SYDVKM. Trimming cost V 10 bases and J 1 base, with 13 bases left between them. The sample was blood. The sequence was obtained from a man in his forties in good health. The chain recombines TRBV28 with TRBJ2-5; possible D gene TRBD2, 5 bases. The CDR3 region has the DNA TGTGCCACCCGAGGGCGGCTCCAAGAGACCCAGTACTTC. Encoded protein: CATRGRLQETQYF. Full variable domain (outside the CDR3, taken from reference TRBV28 and TRBJ2-5): DVKVTQSSRYLVKRTGEKVFLECVQDMDHENMFWYRQDPGLGLRLIYFSYDVKMKEKGDIPEGYSVSREKKERFSLILESASTNQTSMYLCATRGRLQETQYFGPGTRLLVL.